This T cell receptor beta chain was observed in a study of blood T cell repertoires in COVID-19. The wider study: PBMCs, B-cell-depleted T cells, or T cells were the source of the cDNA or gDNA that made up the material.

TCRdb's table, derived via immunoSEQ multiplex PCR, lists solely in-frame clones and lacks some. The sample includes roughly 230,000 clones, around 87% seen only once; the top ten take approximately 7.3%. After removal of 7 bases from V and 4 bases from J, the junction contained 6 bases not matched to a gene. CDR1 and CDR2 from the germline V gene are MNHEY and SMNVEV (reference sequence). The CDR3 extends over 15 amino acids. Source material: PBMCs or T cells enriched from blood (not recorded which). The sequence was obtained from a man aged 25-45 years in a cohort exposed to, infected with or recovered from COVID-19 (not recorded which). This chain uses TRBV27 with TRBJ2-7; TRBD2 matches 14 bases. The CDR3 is CASTWTSGRTYEQYF. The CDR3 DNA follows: TGTGCCAGCACCTGGACTAGCGGGAGGACATACGAGCAGTACTTC.